This record looks at one T cell receptor beta chain sequence and its context. Its antigen is as yet unknown. The CDR3 consists of 18 residues. Germline loops: CDR1 SEHNR, CDR2 FQNEAQ (reference sequence). The ends lost 0 bases at V and 2 bases at J; junction bases unmatched: 10. Amplification used 60 Vbeta primers and 13 Jbeta primers. Original methodology: Some 80 million unique TCR beta chains, roughly 10 million shared, were counted in a later analysis. Generated by immunoSEQ multiplex PCR, the TCRdb table keeps only in-frame clones and is missing some. For V, J and clone size, that table is used; D and trimming come from the DNA. In the table there are over 130,000 clones, 79% of which are singletons. These data originate in a study of cytomegalovirus exposure and HLA in healthy donors. Study-level points and caveats: Available immune exposure information covered CMV serostatus only. Earlier results showed most TCR beta V segments being productive about 90% or about 30% of the time.

The sequence was obtained from a human donor in good health. The chain joins TRBV7-9 to TRBJ2-3; 8 nucleotides line up with TRBD2. The sequenced sample was PBMCs. CDR3 bases: TGTGCCAGCAGCTTAGCGGGGCCAGCGGGAGACCCCACAGATACGCAGTATTTT. This codes for CASSLAGPAGDPTDTQYF.